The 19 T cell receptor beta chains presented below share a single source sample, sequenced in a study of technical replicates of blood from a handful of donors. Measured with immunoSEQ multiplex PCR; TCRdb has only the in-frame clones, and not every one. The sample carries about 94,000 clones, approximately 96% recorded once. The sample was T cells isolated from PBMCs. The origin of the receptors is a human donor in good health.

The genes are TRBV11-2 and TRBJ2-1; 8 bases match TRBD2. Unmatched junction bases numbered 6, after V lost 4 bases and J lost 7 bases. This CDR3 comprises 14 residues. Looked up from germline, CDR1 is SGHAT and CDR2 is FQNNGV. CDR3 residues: CASSSWREANEQFF. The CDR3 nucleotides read TGTGCCAGCAGCTCCTGGCGGGAGGCTAATGAGCAGTTCTTC.

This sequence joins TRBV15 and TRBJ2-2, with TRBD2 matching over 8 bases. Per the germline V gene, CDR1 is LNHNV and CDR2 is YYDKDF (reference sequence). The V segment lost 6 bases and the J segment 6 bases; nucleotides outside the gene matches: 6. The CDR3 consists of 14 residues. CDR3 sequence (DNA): TGTGCCACCAGTCGGGCGGGAGGTTCCGGGGAGCTGTTTTTT. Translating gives CATSRAGGSGELFF.

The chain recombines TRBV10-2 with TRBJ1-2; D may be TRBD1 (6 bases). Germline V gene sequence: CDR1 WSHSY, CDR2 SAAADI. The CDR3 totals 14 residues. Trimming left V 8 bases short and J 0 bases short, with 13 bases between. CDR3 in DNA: TGCGCCAGCGCCTCCACAGGGCCTAACTATGGCTACACCTTC. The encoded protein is CASASTGPNYGYTF.

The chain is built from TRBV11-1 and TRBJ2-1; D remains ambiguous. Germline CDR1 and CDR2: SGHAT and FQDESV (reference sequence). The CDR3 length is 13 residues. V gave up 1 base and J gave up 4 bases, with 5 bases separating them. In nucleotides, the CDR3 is TGTGCCAGCAGCTTAGGGGCATACAATGAGCAGTTCTTC. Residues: CASSLGAYNEQFF.

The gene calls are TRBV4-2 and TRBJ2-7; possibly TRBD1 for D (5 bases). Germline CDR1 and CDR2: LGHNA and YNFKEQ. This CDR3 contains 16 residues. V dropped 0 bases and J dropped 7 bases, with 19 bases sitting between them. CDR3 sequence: CASSQEATGLPNEQYF. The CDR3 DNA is TGTGCCAGCAGCCAAGAGGCAACAGGCCTTCCGAATGAGCAGTACTTC.

The CDR3 loop is CASSESGNTEAFF. The CDR3 DNA sequence: TGTGCCAGCAGTGAATCAGGGAACACTGAAGCTTTCTTT. The rearrangement uses TRBV6-1 and TRBJ1-1; D ambiguous. The length of the CDR3 is 13 residues. Germline V gene sequence: CDR1 MNHNS, CDR2 SASEGT. Trimming pared 2 bases from V and 1 base from J, leaving 5 bases between.

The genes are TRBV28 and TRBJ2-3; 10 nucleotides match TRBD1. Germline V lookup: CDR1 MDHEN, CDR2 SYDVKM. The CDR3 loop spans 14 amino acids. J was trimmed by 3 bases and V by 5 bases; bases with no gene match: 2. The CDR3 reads CASSEDRGTDTQYF. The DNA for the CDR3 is TGTGCCAGCAGTGAGGACAGGGGGACAGATACGCAGTATTTT.

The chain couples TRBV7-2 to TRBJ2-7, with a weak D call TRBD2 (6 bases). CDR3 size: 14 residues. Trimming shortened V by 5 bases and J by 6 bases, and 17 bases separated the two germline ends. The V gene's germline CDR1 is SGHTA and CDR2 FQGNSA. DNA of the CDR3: TGTGCCAGCAGCCCCTGGTCCGGGAGCGTCGAGCAGTACTTC. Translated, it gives CASSPWSGSVEQYF.

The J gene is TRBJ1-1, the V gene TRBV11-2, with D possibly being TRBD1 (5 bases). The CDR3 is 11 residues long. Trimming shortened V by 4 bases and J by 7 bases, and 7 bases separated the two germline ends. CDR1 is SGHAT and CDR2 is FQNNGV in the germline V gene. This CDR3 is CASSSDSEAFF. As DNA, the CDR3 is TGTGCCAGCAGCTCCGACAGTGAAGCTTTCTTT.

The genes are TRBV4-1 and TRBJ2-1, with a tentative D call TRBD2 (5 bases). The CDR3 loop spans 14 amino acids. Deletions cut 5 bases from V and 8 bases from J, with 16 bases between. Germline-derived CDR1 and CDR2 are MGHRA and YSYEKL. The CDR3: CASSYRTVLDEQFF. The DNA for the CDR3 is TGCGCCAGCAGCTACCGGACTGTCCTCGATGAGCAGTTCTTC.

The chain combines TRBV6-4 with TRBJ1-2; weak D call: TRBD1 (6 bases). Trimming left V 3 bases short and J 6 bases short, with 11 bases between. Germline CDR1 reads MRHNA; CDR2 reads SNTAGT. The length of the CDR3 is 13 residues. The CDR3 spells CASSEAGADGYTF. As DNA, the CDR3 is TGTGCCAGCAGTGAAGCAGGGGCTGATGGCTACACCTTC.

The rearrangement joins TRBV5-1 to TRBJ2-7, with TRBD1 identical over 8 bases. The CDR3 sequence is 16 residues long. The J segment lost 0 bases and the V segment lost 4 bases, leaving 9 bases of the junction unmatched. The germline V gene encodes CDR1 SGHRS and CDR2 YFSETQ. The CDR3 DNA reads TGCGCCAGCAGCCGAGCGACGGGACAGGCCTCCTACGAGCAGTACTTC. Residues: CASSRATGQASYEQYF.

The CDR3 loop is CASSVGGGRNYGYTF. The CDR3 nucleotides read TGTGCCAGCAGCGTTGGGGGGGGAAGGAACTATGGCTACACCTTC. This sequence joins TRBV9 and TRBJ1-2, with D perhaps matching TRBD1 (5 bases). Trimming removed 2 bases at V and 2 bases at J, with 13 bases between. The length of the CDR3 is 15 residues. Germline CDR1 is SGDLS and CDR2 is YYNGEE.

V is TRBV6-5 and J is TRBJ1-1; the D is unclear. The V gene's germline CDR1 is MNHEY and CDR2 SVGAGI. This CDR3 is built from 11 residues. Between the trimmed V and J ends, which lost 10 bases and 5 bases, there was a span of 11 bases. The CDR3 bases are TGTGCCAATTCACTTTTTACTGAAGCTTTCTTT. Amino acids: CANSLFTEAFF.

The CDR3 reads CASSLGPPGFYEQYF. In DNA, the CDR3 is TGTGCCAGCAGCTTAGGCCCCCCGGGTTTTTACGAGCAGTACTTC. The V and J genes are TRBV7-9 and TRBJ2-7; D remains ambiguous. Germline assignment: CDR1 SEHNR and CDR2 FQNEAQ (reference sequence). Between the trimmed V and J ends, which lost 1 base and 4 bases, there was a span of 14 bases. The CDR3 length is 15 residues. The variable domain in full, with the rest retrieved from reference TRBV7-9 and TRBJ2-7, is DTGVSQNPRHKITKRGQNVTFRCDPISEHNRLYWYRQTLGQGPEFLTYFQNEAQLEKSRLLSDRFSAERPKGSFSTLEIQRTEQGDSAMYLCASSLGPPGFYEQYFGPGTRLTVT.

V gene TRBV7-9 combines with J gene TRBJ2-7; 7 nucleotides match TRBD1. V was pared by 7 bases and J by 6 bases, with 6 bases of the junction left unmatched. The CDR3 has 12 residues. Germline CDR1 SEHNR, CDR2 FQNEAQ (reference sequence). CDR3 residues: CASNPGTVEQYF. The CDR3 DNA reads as TGTGCCAGCAACCCCGGGACAGTCGAGCAGTACTTC.

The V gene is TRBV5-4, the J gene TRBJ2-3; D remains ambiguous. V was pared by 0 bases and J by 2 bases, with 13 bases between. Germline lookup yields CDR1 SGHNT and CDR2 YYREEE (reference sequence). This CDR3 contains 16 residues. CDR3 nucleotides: TGTGCCAGCAGCTTGGCTGGCGGTCTTAACACAGATACGCAGTATTTT. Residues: CASSLAGGLNTDTQYF.

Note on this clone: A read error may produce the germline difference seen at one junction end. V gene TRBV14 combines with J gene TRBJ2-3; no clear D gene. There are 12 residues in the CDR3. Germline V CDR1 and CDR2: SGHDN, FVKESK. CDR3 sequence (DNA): TGTGCCAGCAGCCAAGGATGGCAAGAATGGTCTTTT. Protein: CASSQGWQEWSF.

The CDR3 DNA reads TGTGCCAGCACTGTGAGAGAGACCCAGTACTTC. Residues: CASTVRETQYF. The V gene is TRBV2, the J gene TRBJ2-5; unclear D gene. Per germline, CDR1 SNHLY and CDR2 FYNNEI. CDR3 length: 11 residues. V was cut by 7 bases and J by 4 bases, with 7 bases left in between. Using reference TRBV2 and TRBJ2-5 for the parts outside the CDR3, the full variable domain is EPEVTQTPSHQVTQMGQEVILRCVPISNHLYFYWYRQILGQKVEFLVSFYNNEISEKSEIFDDQFSVERPDGSNFTLKIRSTKLEDSAMYFCASTVRETQYFGPGTRLLVL.